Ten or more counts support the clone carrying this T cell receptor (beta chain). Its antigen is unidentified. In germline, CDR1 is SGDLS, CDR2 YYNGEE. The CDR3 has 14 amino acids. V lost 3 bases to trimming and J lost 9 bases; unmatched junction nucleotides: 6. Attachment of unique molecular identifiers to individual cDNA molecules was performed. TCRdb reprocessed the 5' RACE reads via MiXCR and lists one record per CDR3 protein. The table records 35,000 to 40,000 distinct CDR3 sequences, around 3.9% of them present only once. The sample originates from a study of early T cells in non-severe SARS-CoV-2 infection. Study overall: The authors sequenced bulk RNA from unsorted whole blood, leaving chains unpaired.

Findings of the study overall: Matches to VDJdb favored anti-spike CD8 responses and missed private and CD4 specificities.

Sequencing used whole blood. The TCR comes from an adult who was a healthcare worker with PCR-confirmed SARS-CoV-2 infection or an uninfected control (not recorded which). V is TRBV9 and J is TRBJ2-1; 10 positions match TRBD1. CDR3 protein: CASSARQGAGEQFF. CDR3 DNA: TGTGCCAGCAGCGCAAGACAGGGGGCCGGTGAGCAGTTCTTC. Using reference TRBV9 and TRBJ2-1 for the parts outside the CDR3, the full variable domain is DSGVTQTPKHLITATGQRVTLRCSPRSGDLSVYWYQQSLDQGLQFLIQYYNGEERAKGNILERFSAQQFPDLHSELNLSSLELGDSALYFCASSARQGAGEQFFGPGTRLTVL.